The entry below describes one T cell receptor beta chain. Its target is not known. The entry originates in a study of OX40 agonist ivuxolimab in advanced cancers. Study findings and constraints: In the 0.1 to 3.0 mg/kg range, CD4+ and CD8+ blood T cells had expanded clonally by week 6.

The protocol was immunoSEQ multiplex PCR, while the TCRdb copy is restricted to in-frame clones and leaves out a portion. The data show approximately 52,000 clones, roughly 82% seen once. Specimen: CD4+ or CD8+ T cells sorted from blood, collected in a trial of the OX40 agonist ivuxolimab. The TCR originated in an adult with an advanced solid tumor such as melanoma, head and neck, liver or kidney cancer.

CDR3 DNA: TGTGCCAGTAGTAAGAGGGCCGGAATCACAGATACGCAGTATTTT. Translating it yields CASSKRAGITDTQYF. The chain links TRBV19 to TRBJ2-3; possibly TRBD2 for D (5 bases). Germline values: CDR1 LNHDA, CDR2 SQIVND (reference sequence). This CDR3 has 15 residues. V lost 4 bases, J lost 2 bases, and 13 bases lay in between.